The 14 T cell receptor beta chains below were found in one sample sequenced in a study of T cells expressing NK-cell markers. No DNA is given; TCRdb re-called the 5' RACE reads and lists each CDR3 protein once. The sample totals about 460,000 distinct CDR3 sequences. Sequencing used blood T cells: a sorted CD56 or NKG2C T cell subset, CD4+ or CD8+ T cells, or bulk PBMC T cells (not recorded which). These receptors originate from a woman between 50 and 59 years old in good health.

The chain employs TRBV6-5 and TRBJ2-1; TCRdb selects TRBD2, and the lack of DNA leaves this call unchecked. This CDR3 is built from 16 residues. Germline assignment: CDR1 MNHEY and CDR2 SVGAGI. The CDR3 here is CASGKREGLGHGEQFF.

J is TRBJ1-2 and V is TRBV20-1. From germline, CDR1 is DFQATT and CDR2 SNEGSKA (reference sequence). The CDR3 covers 14 residues. The CDR3 loop reads CSARDQNANYGYTF.

The chain recombines TRBV4-1 with TRBJ1-5. CDR3 size: 15 residues. Germline CDR1 reads MGHRA; CDR2 reads YSYEKL. The CDR3 spells CASSDQTGIDQPQHF.

The chain uses TRBV15 and TRBJ1-2. Germline CDR1 and CDR2: LNHNV and YYDKDF (reference sequence). The CDR3 has 16 amino acids. The CDR3 is CATSRDYGGGDYGYTF.

The V gene is TRBV11-3, the J gene TRBJ2-1. Germline CDR1 is SGHNT and CDR2 is YENEEA. This CDR3 is 13 amino acids long. The chain's CDR3 is CASSLPVDNEQFF.

This chain links TRBV20-1 with TRBJ2-1; the TCRdb D gene call, TRBD2, has no DNA to confirm it. CDR3 length: 17 amino acids. Germline V gene sequence: CDR1 DFQATT, CDR2 SNEGSKA (reference sequence). The chain's CDR3 is CSARAPFSGVSYNEQFF.

The chain employs TRBV10-3 and TRBJ2-1; TCRdb designates TRBD1, a call that cannot be tested without DNA. CDR3 size: 15 residues. The germline V gene encodes CDR1 ENHRY and CDR2 SYGVKD. CDR3 amino acids: CAISDSKGQNNEQFF.

The CDR3 sequence: CASSLGGSLGQPQHF. V is TRBV28 and J is TRBJ1-5. This CDR3 is 15 amino acids long. The germline CDR1 and CDR2 sequences are MDHEN and SYDVKM.

Here the CDR3 reads CSAGTSGRNEQFF. The gene calls are TRBV20-1 and TRBJ2-1; the TCRdb call, TRBD2, lacks DNA for checking. CDR3 length: 13 residues. The germline gives CDR1 DFQATT, CDR2 SNEGSKA (reference sequence).

V gene TRBV24-1 combines with J gene TRBJ2-1. This CDR3 region has 16 residues. The germline CDR1 and CDR2 sequences are KGHDR and SFDVKD. CDR3 amino acids: CATSDNEVYENNEQFF.

V and J are TRBV4-1 and TRBJ1-2; the TCRdb D gene call, TRBD1, has no DNA to confirm it. CDR1 is MGHRA and CDR2 is YSYEKL in the germline V gene. The CDR3 totals 14 residues. CDR3 sequence reads: CASSQDIGTYGYTF.

The chain has TRBV27 and TRBJ1-4; TCRdb's D call of TRBD1 is untestable without DNA. The germline V gene encodes CDR1 MNHEY and CDR2 SMNVEV (reference sequence). The CDR3 covers 13 residues. The CDR3 region is CASSLSIPGKLFF.

The chain uses TRBV6-2 or TRBV6-3 and TRBJ2-1; TCRdb names TRBD1, which stays unverified in the absence of DNA. The germline V gene has CDR1 MNHEY and CDR2 SVGEGT. The CDR3 covers 14 residues. CDR3 loop: CASSLGGDYSEQFF.

This rearrangement joins TRBV7-2 to TRBJ2-1; the TCRdb call, TRBD2, lacks DNA for checking. The CDR3 sequence is 17 residues long. CDR1 SGHTA and CDR2 FQGNSA come from the germline V gene. CDR3 amino acids: CASSPSGRTSIYNEQFF.